This T cell receptor (beta chain) came from a study of CXCR3-negative and CXCR3-positive naive CD8 T cells. Overall study context: Sequencing brought in approximately 140 million TRB reads altogether, and each library got about 1.5 +/- 0.3 million. Overall study results and limits: CXCR3-positive naive cells had TRB CDR3s that were more hydrophobic than CXCR3-negative naive cells had.

With respect to this clonotype: Its cognate antigen is unknown.

Germline CDR1 is MDHEN and CDR2 is SYDVKM. This CDR3 comprises 15 residues. Libraries were UMI-labeled 5' RACE TRB cDNA. Using the 5' RACE reads, TCRdb records one entry per CDR3 protein without DNA. The sample shows about 6,800 distinct CDR3 sequences, and under 1.5% sits with its ten largest clones. The rearrangement links TRBV28 to TRBJ1-5; TCRdb names TRBD1, which stays unverified in the absence of DNA. This clonotype was sampled from a human donor in good health. Some clones in this sample may be carry-over from other donors' samples. Sequencing was performed on naive CXCR3+ CD8+ T cells from blood. Subset: CD45RO-CCR7+CD27+CD95- naive CD8+ T cells expressing CXCR3 (TNR3+). The CDR3 sequence: CASSQARYSNQPQHF.